Given below is one T cell receptor (beta chain) in context. This CDR3 is 12 amino acids long. The V gene's germline CDR1 is GTSNPN and CDR2 SVGIG (reference sequence). V was pared by 2 bases and J by 7 bases, with 11 bases between. These data are taken from a study of T cell changes during pregnancy in multiple sclerosis. Repertoires were generated with immunoSEQ multiplex PCR, while TCRdb's copy carries only in-frame clones and drops some. The sample lists 78,000 or so clones; about 91% were seen once. The clonotype comes from a female donor with multiple sclerosis, enrolled in a pregnancy study. The material was peripheral blood, obtained before pregnancy. The V gene is TRBV30, the J gene TRBJ1-1, with TRBD1 as a possible D gene (6 bases). In nucleotides, the CDR3 is TGTGCCTGGAGTACGCAGGGGAGTGAAGCTTTCTTT. It yields the protein CAWSTQGSEAFF.